This TCR beta chain was identified in a study of sequential checkpoint blockade in melanoma (dated by TCRdb to between 2018 and 2021). Some background on the complete study: Patients were assigned by 1:1 randomization to either first-line nivolumab followed by ipilimumab (arm A) or ipilimumab followed by nivolumab (arm B). Maintenance nivolumab was given following each of the two trial sequences. Points the paper makes about the study in general: Larger, independent patient cohorts are needed to validate the response-prediction model that combines TCR metrics and mutation burden.

Reading the label with the study, this specimen's treatment or condition is: randomized to nivolumab then ipilimumab (arm A) or the reverse (arm B). None of the patients in the trial had previously been given DNA-damaging chemotherapy. On a FACS Aria II flow cytometer, live CD3+CD8+ cells that were negative for CD19 and CD56 were sorted from thawed PBMCs. The samples were obtained from melanoma patients enrolled in CheckMate 064, an open-label, randomized phase II trial testing sequential checkpoint blockade. Leukapheresis was used to collect peripheral blood mononuclear cells, which were then purified with Ficoll-Paque and frozen in human serum with around 10% DMSO. Immediately after sorting, the purity of the sorted blood CD3+CD8+ cells was confirmed to be >95%, and DNA was then extracted. This clone came up once. The clone's antigen remains unknown. Base qualities were left out, and no much larger clone turns up one base away.

From its cysteine to its phenylalanine, the CDR3 spans 15 amino acids. Only CDR3 DNA is held: 45 bases, read in frame from base 1. The germline V gene supplies CDR1 MNHNS and CDR2 SASEGT. V was cut back by 2 bases and J by 5 bases, leaving a gap of 13 bases between them. The immunoSEQ Assay was used to immunosequence TCRbeta CDR3 regions from genomic DNA. Prior to high-throughput sequencing, genomic DNA was amplified by bias-controlled multiplex PCR. Per the authors' processing: To quantify the absolute abundance of each unique TCRbeta CDR3 region, the sequences were collapsed and filtered. Clonality was defined as 1 minus Pielou's evenness and was calculated using productive rearrangements only. Clones with significantly greater frequencies in on-treatment versus baseline samples were identified using a previously published method. TCRdb carries this immuneACCESS record with in-frame sequences only. Its versions omit some clonotypes, under half of them owing to an unresolved V gene in the studies checked, with the rest unexplained. Clone size and V and J calls were adopted from that table, with D and trimming inferred from the DNA. Counted in this sample were 15,000 or so clones; 50% to 55% of them appeared once. The ten largest account for 15% to 20% of the sample.

This receptor was obtained from a human donor with melanoma. Recombination joined TRBV6-1 with TRBJ2-1; the D gene is perhaps TRBD1, on 5 matching bases. Sequenced here: CD8+ T cells sorted from blood (inferred from file names), sampled from a patient given nivolumab and ipilimumab in sequence. In nucleotide form, the sequence is TGTGCCAGCAGTGAAAACACAGGTTATAACAATGAGCAGTTCTTC. It translates to CASSENTGYNNEQFF.